Described below is a single T cell receptor beta chain sequence and its context. The sample comes from a study of cytotoxic CD8 clonotypes in ibrutinib-treated CLL. Study-wide background: After treatment lasting a median 12 months, range 6 to 36, response samples were collected.

The protocol was immunoSEQ multiplex PCR, while the TCRdb copy is restricted to in-frame clones and leaves out a portion. The data show 150,000 to 250,000 clones, 55% to 85% seen once. The CDR3 runs 14 residues. V dropped 5 bases and J dropped 2; count of bases not matched to a gene: 6. The V gene's germline CDR1 is MGHDK and CDR2 SYGVNS. The material was PBMCs, obtained after 24 months of ibrutinib treatment. The V and J genes are TRBV25-1 and TRBJ2-7, with 7 bases aligning to TRBD1. The TCR was taken from a human donor with chronic lymphocytic leukemia. The CDR3 nucleotides are TGTGCCAGCAGTCGGGCAGGGGGAGCCTACGAGCAGTACTTC. Its translation: CASSRAGGAYEQYF.